The rows below give T cell receptor beta chains drawn from one sample of a study of identifying expanded T cells in peripheral blood. Libraries were prepared by immunoSEQ multiplex PCR; TCRdb keeps only in-frame clonotypes and omits some of them. The sample contains some 78,000 clones, roughly 86% of which appear only once. The sequencing sample was made of blood. The receptors here all came from a person aged 18 to 75 in good health. The CDR3 runs from the conserved cysteine through the conserved F or W. A D gene is named only where the DNA matches it firmly. A clone size is listed for some rows: how often the clone was seen (once, few, many), or a class if it is expanded.

>TRBV9|TRBD2|NA|TRBJ2-1
TGTGCCAGCAGCCCAGACCGGGACTACCTCTACAATGAGCAGTTCTTC
CASSPDRDYLYNEQFF
>TRBV5-4|NA|NA|TRBJ2-3
TGTGCCAGCACCTCGGTGACTAGACAAGATACGCAGTATTTT
CASTSVTRQDTQYF
>TRBV29-1|TRBD1|few|TRBJ2-7
TGCAGCGTTGAAGGTAGGGACAGCGGACCCTACGAGCAGTACTTC
CSVEGRDSGPYEQYF
>TRBV28|TRBD2|NA|TRBJ2-7
TGTGCCAGCAGTTTAGTGCTGTCTGCGGGACTAGCGGGAGGATTCTCCTACGAGCAGTACTTC
CASSLVLSAGLAGGFSYEQYF
>TRBV5-4|TRBD2|NA|TRBJ2-2
TGTGCCAGCAGCTCGGAAAGACTAGCGGGGACCGGGGAGCTGTTTTTT
CASSSERLAGTGELFF
>TRBV5-1|NA|NA|TRBJ1-2
TGCGCCAGCAGCCCCCAGGGCAACTATGGCTACACCTTC
CASSPQGNYGYTF
>TRBV7-2|NA|NA|TRBJ1-4
TGTGCCAGCAGCTTAGGGCGGTCGGGGGGTCAGGGAGAACTGTTTTTT
CASSLGRSGGQGELFF
>TRBV7-8|TRBD1|NA|TRBJ1-3
TGTGCCAGCAGCTCCCGACAGGGGGTCTTTGGAAACACCATATATTTT
CASSSRQGVFGNTIYF
>TRBV4-1|NA|NA|TRBJ1-1
TGCGCCAGCAGCCAAGAACTCAGGGTTTTGACTGAAGCTTTCTTT
CASSQELRVLTEAFF
>TRBV6-5|NA|NA|TRBJ2-5
TGTGCCAGCAGTTACGGGCGGGAGACAGGGGAGACCCAGTACTTC
CASSYGRETGETQYF
>TRBV19|NA|NA|TRBJ2-1
TGTGCCAGTGATTTGGGAACAGGCTACAATGAGCAGTTCTTC
CASDLGTGYNEQFF
>TRBV28|NA|NA|TRBJ1-3
TGTGCCAGCAGTTATAGTGACCCTGGCTCTGGAAACACCATATATTTT
CASSYSDPGSGNTIYF
>TRBV5-1|NA|few|TRBJ1-4
TGCGCCAGCAGCCTACGGACCTCTGAAAAACTGTTTTTT
CASSLRTSEKLFF
>TRBV19|NA|NA|TRBJ1-4
TGTGCCAGTAGTATGGCGGACAGAATGGATGAAAAACTGTTTTTT
CASSMADRMDEKLFF
>TRBV10-3|TRBD1|few|TRBJ1-5
TGTGCCATCAGTGCAGACAGGGACAGCCCCCAGCATTTT
CAISADRDSPQHF
>TRBV28|NA|NA|TRBJ2-3
TGTGCCAGCATGCCACAGTACACAGATACGCAGTATTTT
CASMPQYTDTQYF
>TRBV2|NA|NA|TRBJ2-2
TGTGCCGGGGGGGACAGGCGCACCGGGGAGCTGTTTTTT
CAGGDRRTGELFF
>TRBV18|TRBD1|NA|TRBJ2-5
TGTGCGGGACAGTCGGAAGAGACCCAGTACTTC
CAGQSEETQYF
>TRBV7-8|TRBD2|few|TRBJ2-7
TGTGCCAGCAGCTTAGGAGGACTAGCGGGAGGCGAGCAGTACTTC
CASSLGGLAGGEQYF
>TRBV9|NA|NA|TRBJ2-5
TGTGCCAGCACCGCTGACGGCAGGGGATATGAGACCCAGTACTTC
CASTADGRGYETQYF
>TRBV5-1|NA|many|TRBJ1-4
TGCGCCAGCAGCGCATCGGGCCCAGTCGGGGAAAAACTGTTTTTT
CASSASGPVGEKLFF
>TRBV5-1|NA|NA|TRBJ2-7
TGCGCCAGCAGCCCCGAGGGGGGGCTCGAGCAGTACTTC
CASSPEGGLEQYF
>TRBV5-8|TRBD1|NA|TRBJ2-3
TGTGCCAGCAGCTCACAGGGGGCAAGCACAGATACGCAGTATTTT
CASSSQGASTDTQYF
>TRBV9|NA|NA|TRBJ1-5
TGTGCCAGCAGCGTAGGAGGGGCTAATCAGCCCCAGCATTTT
CASSVGGANQPQHF
>TRBV11-2|NA|few|TRBJ2-7
TGTGCCAGCAGCCCAACCTACGGAGTATCCTACGAGCAGTACTTC
CASSPTYGVSYEQYF
>TRBV5-6|NA|NA|TRBJ2-1
TGTGCCAGCAGCGCCCCCGGGACCCACTACAATGAGCAGTTCTTC
CASSAPGTHYNEQFF
>TRBV6-5|NA|NA|TRBJ2-6
TGTGCCAGCAGCCGGACTACTGGGGCCAACGTCCTGACTTTC
CASSRTTGANVLTF
>TRBV4-2|TRBD1|few|TRBJ1-5
TGTGCCAGCAGCCAAGATCCGGGGACAGATCCCCCAATGCCCCAGCATTTT
CASSQDPGTDPPMPQHF
>TRBV30|NA|NA|TRBJ1-5
TGTGCCTGGAGTGTAAGGGACGGCAGCAATCAGCCCCAGCATTTT
CAWSVRDGSNQPQHF
>TRBV19|TRBD1|NA|TRBJ2-7
TGTGCCAGTAGTATAAGCGGACAGGGGGGATACGAGCAGTACTTC
CASSISGQGGYEQYF
>TRBV27|TRBD1|NA|TRBJ1-1
TGTGCCAGCAGTCCCACCGGGACAGGGGGCAACACTGAAGCTTTCTTT
CASSPTGTGGNTEAFF
>TRBV28|NA|NA|TRBJ1-1
TGTGCCAGCAGTTTAGGGGGCAACACTGAAGCTTTCTTT
CASSLGGNTEAFF
>TRBV4-1|NA|NA|TRBJ2-7
TGCGCCAGCAGCCACGGACTGGGTGACGAGCAGTACTTC
CASSHGLGDEQYF
>TRBV6-1|TRBD1|few|TRBJ1-5
TGTGCCAGCAGTGAACTGGGGACCCAGGGGGAGAGGCCCCAGCATTTT
CASSELGTQGERPQHF
>TRBV5-1|NA|NA|TRBJ1-4
TGCGCCAGCAGCACCGGACACTTGGGGGATGAAAAACTGTTTTTT
CASSTGHLGDEKLFF
>TRBV2|NA|NA|TRBJ1-2
TGTGCCAGCAGTGAAGTAGGAGCTGGCAACTATGGCTACACCTTC
CASSEVGAGNYGYTF
>TRBV5-1|NA|NA|TRBJ2-1
TGCGCCAGCAGTCTCGCGGTAAGCTCCTACAATGAGCAGTTCTTC
CASSLAVSSYNEQFF
>TRBV6-5|NA|NA|TRBJ2-5
TGTGCCAGCAGTTACTCTAGAATTCAAGAGACCCAGTACTTC
CASSYSRIQETQYF
>TRBV28|TRBD1|NA|TRBJ1-2
TGTGCCAGCCAGGACAGGGATGAAGCTAACTATGGCTACACCTTC
CASQDRDEANYGYTF
>TRBV7-2|TRBD2|NA|TRBJ2-2
TGTGCCAGCAGCTTGGGACTAGCGAACACCGGGGAGCTGTTTTTT
CASSLGLANTGELFF
>TRBV7-2|NA|NA|TRBJ2-1
TGTGCCAGCAGCCCAATGGGACAACACAATGAGCAGTTCTTC
CASSPMGQHNEQFF
>TRBV6-5|NA|NA|TRBJ2-7
TGTGCCAGCAGTTACTCGAGCAGGGGACCCTACGAGCAGTACTTC
CASSYSSRGPYEQYF
>TRBV7-9|NA|NA|TRBJ1-1
TGTGCCAGCAGCTTAGAGGCGACTGAAGCTTTCTTT
CASSLEATEAFF
>TRBV19|NA|NA|TRBJ1-4
TGTGCCAGTCACCGGGACGGCGGGATCGAAGGAAAACTGTTTTTT
CASHRDGGIEGKLFF
>TRBV19|NA|NA|TRBJ2-1
TGTGCCAGTAGTTATCTGGGTACCAATGAGCAGTTCTTC
CASSYLGTNEQFF
>TRBV6-6|NA|once|TRBJ1-3
TGTGCCAGATGGGGGGTATCTGGAAACACCATATATTTT
CARWGVSGNTIYF